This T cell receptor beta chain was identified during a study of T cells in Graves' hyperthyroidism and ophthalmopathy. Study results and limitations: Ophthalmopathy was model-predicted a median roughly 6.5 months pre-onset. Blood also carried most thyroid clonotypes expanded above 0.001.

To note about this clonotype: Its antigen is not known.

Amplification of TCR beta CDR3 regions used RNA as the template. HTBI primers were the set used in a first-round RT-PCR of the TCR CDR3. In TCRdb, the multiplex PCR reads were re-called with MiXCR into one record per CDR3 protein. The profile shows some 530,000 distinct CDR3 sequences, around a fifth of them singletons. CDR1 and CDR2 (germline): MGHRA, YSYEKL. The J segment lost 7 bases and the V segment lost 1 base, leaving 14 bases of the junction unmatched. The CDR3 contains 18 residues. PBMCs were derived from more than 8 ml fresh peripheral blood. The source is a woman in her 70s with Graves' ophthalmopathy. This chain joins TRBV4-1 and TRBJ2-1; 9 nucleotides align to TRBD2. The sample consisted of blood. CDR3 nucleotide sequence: TGCGCCAGCAGCCAAGTTGGACTGGGCGGGAGGGCCGTTAATGAGCAGTTCTTC. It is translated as CASSQVGLGGRAVNEQFF.